The sample holds many counts of the clone carrying this T cell receptor beta chain. The antigen remains undetermined. These data are taken from a study of regulatory T cells in long-lasting Graves disease. Study as a whole: Patients with persistent Graves' disease had over 5 years of antithyroid drugs and persistent TSH receptor antibodies.

Trimming at V came to 8 bases and at J to 1 base, leaving 8 bases not matched to a gene. The V gene's germline CDR1 is MDHEN and CDR2 SYDVKM. The CDR3 has 15 amino acids. For TCR beta, libraries came from iRepertoire HTBI primers and Arm-PCR of CDR3 regions. TCRdb re-analysed the multiplex PCR reads in MiXCR, keeping a single row per CDR3 protein. This table holds hundreds of thousands of distinct CDR3 sequences, 20% to 25% found once. Study results and caveats: Persistent cases of Graves' showed reduced TCR diversity relative to newly diagnosed patients.

Noted time point: persistent/refractory GD, antithyroid drugs over 5 years with positive TRAb. TCR sequences were obtained from RNA taken from PBMCs. In each case, Graves' disease was diagnosed per American Thyroid Association guidelines. The sequence was obtained from a female donor with Graves disease. This chain connects TRBV28 to TRBJ2-4; TRBD1 aligns across 7 bases. Sample: peripheral blood mononuclear cells (PBMCs), taken when the disease was refractory, from a patient treated with antithyroid drugs. This chain's CDR3 is CASVTGVAAKNIQYF. The CDR3 DNA follows: TGTGCCAGCGTAACAGGGGTTGCGGCCAAAAACATTCAGTACTTC.